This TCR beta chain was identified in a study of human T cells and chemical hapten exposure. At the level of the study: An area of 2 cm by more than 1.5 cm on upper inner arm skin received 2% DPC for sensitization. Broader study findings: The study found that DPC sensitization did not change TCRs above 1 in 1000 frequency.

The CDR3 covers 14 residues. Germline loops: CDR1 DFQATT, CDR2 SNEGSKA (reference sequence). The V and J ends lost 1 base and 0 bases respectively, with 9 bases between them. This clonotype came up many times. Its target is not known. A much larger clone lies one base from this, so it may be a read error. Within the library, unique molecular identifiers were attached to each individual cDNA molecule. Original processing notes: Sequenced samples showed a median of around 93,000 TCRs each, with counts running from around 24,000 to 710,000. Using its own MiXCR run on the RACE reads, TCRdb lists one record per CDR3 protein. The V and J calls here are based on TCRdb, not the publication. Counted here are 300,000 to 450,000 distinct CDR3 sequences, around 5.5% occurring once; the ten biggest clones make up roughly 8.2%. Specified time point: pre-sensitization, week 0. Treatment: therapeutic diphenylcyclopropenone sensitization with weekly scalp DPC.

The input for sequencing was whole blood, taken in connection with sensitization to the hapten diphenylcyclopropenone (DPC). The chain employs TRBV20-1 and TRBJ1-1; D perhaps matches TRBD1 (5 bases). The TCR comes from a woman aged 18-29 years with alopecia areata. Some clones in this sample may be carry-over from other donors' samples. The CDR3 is CSARVPGMNTEAFF. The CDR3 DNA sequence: TGCAGTGCTAGAGTCCCAGGGATGAACACTGAAGCTTTCTTT.